This T cell receptor beta chain was sequenced for a study of CD8 T cells in ankylosing spondylitis. Study conclusions and caveats: Reportedly, matched ankylosing spondylitis synovial fluid was significantly enriched for disease-linked clones.

This clonotype was seen at least ten times. Its target is unknown. Quantitative 5'-RACE with molecular barcodes generated TCR beta libraries. One entry per CDR3 protein results from TCRdb running MiXCR on the 5' RACE reads. In the table there are around 210,000 distinct CDR3 sequences, roughly 8.2% of which are singletons. The ends lost 4 bases at V and 3 bases at J; junction bases unmatched: 7. The CDR3 has 14 amino acids. Germline CDR1 is DFQATT and CDR2 is SNEGSKA (reference sequence). V gene TRBV20-1 combines with J gene TRBJ2-3; 7 nucleotides line up with TRBD1. This clonotype was obtained from a female donor with ankylosing spondylitis or in good health (not recorded which). Source material: blood, either unsorted or a sorted T cell fraction (not recorded which). This CDR3 reads CSAIGTALTDTQYF. The CDR3 DNA reads as TGCAGTGCTATCGGGACAGCTTTAACAGATACGCAGTATTTT.